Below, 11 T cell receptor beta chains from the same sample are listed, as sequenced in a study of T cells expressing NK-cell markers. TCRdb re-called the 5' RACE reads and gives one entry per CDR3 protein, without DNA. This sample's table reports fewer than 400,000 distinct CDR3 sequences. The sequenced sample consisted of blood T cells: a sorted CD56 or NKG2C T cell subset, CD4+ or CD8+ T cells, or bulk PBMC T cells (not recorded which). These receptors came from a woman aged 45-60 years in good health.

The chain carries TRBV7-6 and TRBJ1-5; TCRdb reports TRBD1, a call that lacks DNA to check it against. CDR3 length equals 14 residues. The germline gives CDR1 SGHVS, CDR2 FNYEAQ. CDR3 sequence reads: CASSFGSVGATQHF.

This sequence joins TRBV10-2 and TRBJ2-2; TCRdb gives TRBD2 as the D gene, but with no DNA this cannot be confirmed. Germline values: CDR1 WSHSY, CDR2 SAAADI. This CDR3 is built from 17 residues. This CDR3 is CASSESGLAANTGELFF.

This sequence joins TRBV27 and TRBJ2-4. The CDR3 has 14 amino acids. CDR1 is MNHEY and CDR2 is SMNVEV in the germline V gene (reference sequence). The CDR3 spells CANWPPTAKNIQYF.

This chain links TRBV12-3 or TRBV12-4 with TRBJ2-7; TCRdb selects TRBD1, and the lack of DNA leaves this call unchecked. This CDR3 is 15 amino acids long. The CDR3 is CASSLSGWGNNEQYF.

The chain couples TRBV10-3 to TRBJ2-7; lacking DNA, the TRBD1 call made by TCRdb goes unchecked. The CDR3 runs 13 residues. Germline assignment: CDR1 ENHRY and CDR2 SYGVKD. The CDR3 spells CAISELGGDEQYF.

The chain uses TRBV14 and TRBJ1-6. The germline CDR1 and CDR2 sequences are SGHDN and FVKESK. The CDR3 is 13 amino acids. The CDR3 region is CASSQAEGLPLHF.

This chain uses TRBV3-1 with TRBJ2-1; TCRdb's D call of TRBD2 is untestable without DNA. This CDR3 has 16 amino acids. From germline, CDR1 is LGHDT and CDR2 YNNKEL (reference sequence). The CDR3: CASSQEPGLAGRLTFF.

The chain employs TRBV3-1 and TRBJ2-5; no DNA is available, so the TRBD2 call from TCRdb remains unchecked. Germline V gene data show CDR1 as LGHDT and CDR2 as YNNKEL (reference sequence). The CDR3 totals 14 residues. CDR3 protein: CASTKRLGGETQYF.

CDR3 residues: CASRPGQPNTEAFF. This chain joins TRBV5-1 and TRBJ1-1; TCRdb's D call, TRBD1, is unchecked because there is no DNA. CDR3 size: 14 residues. Looked up from germline, CDR1 is SGHRS and CDR2 is YFSETQ.

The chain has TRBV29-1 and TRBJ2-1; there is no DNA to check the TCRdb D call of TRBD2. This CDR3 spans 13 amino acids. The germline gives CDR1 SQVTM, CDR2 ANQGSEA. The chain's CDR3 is CSPVALAGGEQFF.

CDR3 region: CASSPTQRPVGNEQFF. The chain employs TRBV4-1 and TRBJ2-1; TCRdb lists TRBD2, though no DNA is available to test this call. There are 16 residues in the CDR3. Germline loops: CDR1 MGHRA, CDR2 YSYEKL.